What follows is one T cell receptor (beta chain) and its context. It lacks a known antigen. Library construction relied on 5' RACE. Each TCR library was prepared from about 3.5 ug of total RNA. cDNA was synthesized with SMARTScribe reverse transcriptase in eight separate reactions per sample. During cDNA synthesis, template switching introduced unique molecular identifiers that contained a 6-nucleotide sample barcode. Amplification of TCRalpha and TCRbeta cDNA involved two nested PCRs of around 16 and 10 cycles, and each PCR was followed by bead purification. Before amplification, the cDNA was treated with uracil DNA-glycosylase and purified using the QIAquick PCR purification kit. The second PCR added Illumina TruSeq-compatible adapters along with sample-specific barcodes. Library quality and concentration were checked on TapeStation and Qubit, and libraries were pooled at about 5 ng each. Sequencing of pooled libraries was carried out on an Illumina HiSeq2500 single-index Rapid Run using 2 x 100 bp reads and custom sequencing primers. Under the source paper's analysis protocol: PCR and sequencing errors were corrected by UMI-based consensus assembly using MiGEC version 1.2.6. MiXCR version 2.1.1 was used for V(D)J alignment, clonotype assembly and CDR3 extraction. To normalise gene usage, clonotype sharing and MAIT/NKT TCR abundance, the top 1000, 10 000 and 20 000 clonotypes in each sample were analysed. Diversity was computed as the inverse Simpson index with the vegan R package after downsampling to 27 000 UMIs. Paired Mann-Whitney U tests were applied to discordant twin pairs, with Benjamini-Hochberg correction for multiple testing. TCRdb reanalyzed the reads, keeping one entry per CDR3 protein sequence and omitting DNA. TCRdb, not the authors, supplied the V and J calls. This specimen's table enumerates 150,000 to 200,000 distinct CDR3 sequences. Approximately 7.4% of the sample is held by the ten biggest clonotypes.

The germline V gene provides CDR1 WSHSY and CDR2 SAAADI. Counted from cysteine to phenylalanine, this CDR3 has 12 amino acids. DNA is not on record. This sample is part of a study of monozygotic twins with inflammatory bowel disease (dated by TCRdb to about 2019). The study in broad terms: The complete study included roughly 30 monozygotic twin pairs: 19 IBD-discordant Danish pairs and nine German pairs, of which four were IBD-concordant and five were IBD-discordant. Within discordant pairs, disease-associated traits were sought mainly by comparing IBD patients with their genetically identical healthy co-twins. Each individual had, on average, about 151 000 unique TCRalpha sequences and 181 000 unique TCRbeta sequences available for analysis.

General findings and caveats noted by the study authors: IBD patients shared fewer clonotypes with other individuals than healthy twins did, most markedly in patients showing signs of disease activity. IBD patients had lower TCRbeta repertoire diversity, measured by the inverse Simpson index, than their healthy co-twins. Repertoire similarity did not differ between concordant and discordant twins, possibly due to limited statistical power. Differing immunosuppressive treatments among patients may have added background noise and inter-individual variability to the repertoires. No single strong signal or clonotype linked to IBD turned up in the results, so the idea that one exists was not supported. The analysis was unable to tell apart different T cell subtypes.

From each donor, a roughly 2.5 ml peripheral blood sample was collected into PAXgene tubes and stored at -80 degrees C. Total RNA was isolated from whole blood with the PAXgene blood miRNA kit on an automated QIAcube, without T cell sorting. Peripheral blood from monozygotic twin pairs concordant or discordant for inflammatory bowel disease was subjected to deep TCRalpha and TCRbeta repertoire profiling with unique molecular barcoding. Smoking habits were recorded for all twin pairs, and individuals were classified as current, former or never smokers. The chain couples TRBV10-2 to TRBJ2-5. This clonotype was obtained from a human donor with ulcerative colitis or Crohn's disease, or a healthy co-twin of an affected twin (not recorded which). The sequenced sample was blood. CDR3 sequence: CASSEDGKTQYF.